This note documents a single T cell receptor beta chain sequence. Its antigen is currently unknown. Sequencing used immunoSEQ multiplex PCR; TCRdb keeps in-frame clones, though not all of them. The profile covers 300,000 to 350,000 clones, with about 77% appearing a single time and over 6.5% taken by the ten largest. This specimen comes from a study of cytotoxic CD8 clonotypes in ibrutinib-treated CLL. The overall study: The study recorded mean values of approximately 260,000 productive templates and 100,000 or so productive rearrangements per sample. Study findings and constraints: Few clonotypes were public, and these shrank or held steady under treatment. Before falling back toward baseline at progression, clonality had risen at the time of ibrutinib response.

CDR3 length: 13 residues. Germline CDR1 and CDR2: SGHAT and FQNNGV. Trimming at V came to 5 bases and at J to 5 bases, leaving 6 bases not matched to a gene. The chain links TRBV11-2 to TRBJ2-7, with TRBD1 matching 7 bases. Sequences were derived from PBMCs, sampled before ibrutinib treatment. This receptor was identified in a human donor with chronic lymphocytic leukemia. The DNA for the CDR3 is TGTGCCAGCAGCCACCCCGGGACAGACGAGCAGTACTTC. It yields the protein CASSHPGTDEQYF.